The 13 T cell receptor beta chains given below trace back to one sample, sequenced in a study of cytomegalovirus exposure and HLA in healthy donors. In the PCR, 60 Vbeta and 13 Jbeta primers were used. Here immunoSEQ multiplex PCR was the method, and the copy in TCRdb shows in-frame clones only, minus some. In the table there are 150,000 to 200,000 clones, about 65% of which are singletons. Sample: PBMCs. These receptors were collected from a middle-aged man in good health and CMV-seropositive.

DNA of the CDR3: TGCGCCAGCAGCCAAGGCAGGGTAAGGAGCAATCAGCCCCAGCATTTT. This gives the protein CASSQGRVRSNQPQHF. V and J are TRBV4-3 and TRBJ1-5, with a possible D match to TRBD1 (5 bases). The CDR3 runs 16 residues. V gave up 1 base and J gave up 1 base, with 11 bases separating them. Germline values: CDR1 LGHNA, CDR2 YSLEER.

This clone was seen more than once but under ten times. The DNA of the CDR3 is TGCAGCGTGCAGGGGTATGAGCAGTTCTTC. Translated: CSVQGYEQFF. This sequence joins TRBV29-1 and TRBJ2-1; possible D gene TRBD1, 6 bases. Looked up from germline, CDR1 is SQVTM and CDR2 is ANQGSEA. V dropped 6 bases and J dropped 8 bases, with 8 bases sitting between them. The CDR3 spans 10 residues.

The chain links TRBV25-1 to TRBJ1-4, with 7 positions matching TRBD1. The germline gives CDR1 MGHDK, CDR2 SYGVNS. The CDR3 is 15 amino acids. V was pared by 4 bases and J by 3 bases, with 5 bases of the junction left unmatched. DNA for the CDR3: TGTGCCAGCAGTGTCCCCGGGACAGCTAATGAAAAACTGTTTTTT. The encoded protein is CASSVPGTANEKLFF.

This clone occurred a few times. V usage is TRBV7-2 and J usage is TRBJ2-7; D perhaps matches TRBD2 (7 bases). The ends were cut back, 5 bases at V and 2 bases at J, with 19 bases in the middle. The CDR3 is made up of 16 amino acids. Germline assignment: CDR1 SGHTA and CDR2 FQGNSA. The CDR3 spells CASSLRGGGGPYEQYF. The CDR3 DNA sequence: TGTGCCAGCAGCCTTCGGGGAGGGGGGGGTCCCTACGAGCAGTACTTC.

The rearrangement links TRBV5-1 to TRBJ2-1; 9 positions match TRBD1. After removal of 4 bases from V and 0 bases from J, the junction contained 2 bases not matched to a gene. Germline CDR1 is SGHRS and CDR2 is YFSETQ. The CDR3 has 15 residues. The CDR3 nucleotides are TGCGCCAGCAGCCTGACAGGGGGCTCCTACAATGAGCAGTTCTTC. It specifies CASSLTGGSYNEQFF.

This chain links TRBV7-2 with TRBJ1-5; D not resolved. Germline assignment: CDR1 SGHTA and CDR2 FQGNSA. The CDR3 sequence is 15 residues long. Trimming stripped 4 bases from V and 2 bases from J, with 12 bases between. The CDR3 loop reads CASSSYGEGNQPQHF. DNA of the CDR3: TGTGCCAGCAGCTCTTACGGAGAAGGCAATCAGCCCCAGCATTTT. The full variable domain, rest sourced from reference TRBV7-2 and TRBJ1-5, is GAGVSQSPSNKVTEKGKDVELRCDPISGHTALYWYRQSLGQGLEFLIYFQGNSAPDKSGLPSDRFSAERTGGSVSTLTIQRTQQEDSAVYLCASSSYGEGNQPQHFGDGTRLSIL.

This sequence joins TRBV11-2 and TRBJ2-7; 7 bases match TRBD1. The CDR3 length is 14 residues. Trimming cost V 4 bases and J 7 bases; bases outside gene matches: 10. CDR1 and CDR2 (germline): SGHAT, FQNNGV. The CDR3 region is CASSSRLQGREQYF. The DNA for the CDR3 is TGTGCCAGCAGCTCTAGGCTACAGGGGCGGGAGCAGTACTTC.

The rearrangement joins TRBV25-1 to TRBJ1-6; D possibly corresponds to TRBD1 (5 bases). This CDR3 comprises 14 residues. Germline CDR1 and CDR2: MGHDK and SYGVNS. Trimming pared 3 bases from V and 9 bases from J, leaving 12 bases between. This chain's CDR3 is CASSDGWGGSPLHF. CDR3 in DNA: TGTGCCAGCAGTGACGGGTGGGGGGGTTCACCCCTCCACTTT.

CDR3 nucleotides: TGTGCCGGCTGCGGAGGAAACGAGCAGTACTTC. It yields the protein CAGCGGNEQYF. The chain is built from TRBV21-1 and TRBJ2-7; TRBD2 is the table's D call and was not checked against the DNA. TRBV21-1 is a recognized pseudogene. The CDR3 covers 11 residues.

This clone appeared once. V is TRBV5-1 and J is TRBJ2-5, with 12 bases fitting TRBD1. The CDR3 totals 16 residues. CDR1 SGHRS and CDR2 YFSETQ come from the germline V gene. V lost 0 bases to trimming and J lost 5 bases; unmatched junction nucleotides: 5. The CDR3 nucleotides read TGCGCCAGCAGCTTGGCCGGGACAGGGGGCTGGGAGACCCAGTACTTC. Its translation is CASSLAGTGGWETQYF.

This clone was detected only a few times. The chain couples TRBV10-1 to TRBJ1-4; no clear D gene. The CDR3 covers 16 residues. V was cut by 6 bases and J by 3 bases, with 17 bases left in between. Per germline, CDR1 WNHNN and CDR2 SYGVQD (reference sequence). CDR3 sequence: CASRGRPKNPNEKLFF. CDR3 nucleotides: TGCGCCAGCAGGGGGAGGCCGAAGAATCCTAATGAAAAACTGTTTTTT.

The chain is built from TRBV5-8 and TRBJ1-2, with D perhaps TRBD1 (5 bases). V lost 4 bases and J 4 bases, leaving 14 bases between the germline ends. This CDR3 comprises 14 residues. CDR1 and CDR2 (germline): SGHTS, YDEGEE. The CDR3 sequence: CASSLRQGSYGYTF. CDR3 coding DNA: TGTGCCAGCAGCCTGAGGCAGGGAAGCTATGGCTACACCTTC.

This clone was observed a single time. The J gene is TRBJ2-7, the V gene TRBV15; TRBD1 agrees at 7 bases. CDR3 length: 17 residues. V was clipped by 1 base and J by 2 bases; unmatched bases: 11. The germline gives CDR1 LNHNV, CDR2 YYDKDF (reference sequence). CDR3 nucleotide sequence: TGTGCCACCAGCAGAGCCGGGACAGCTACATTCCCCTACGAGCAGTACTTC. Translated, it gives CATSRAGTATFPYEQYF.